Below, 9 T cell receptor beta chains from the same sample are listed, as sequenced in a study of blood T cell repertoires in COVID-19. The table came from immunoSEQ multiplex PCR; TCRdb's copy has only in-frame clones and leaves some out. The data contain about 200,000 clones, approximately 91% of them singletons. The material sequenced was peripheral blood. These TCRs come from a man aged 40-55 years with acute or convalescent COVID-19.

The genes are TRBV9 and TRBJ1-1; D is perhaps TRBD1 (6 bases). CDR3 size: 14 residues. From germline, CDR1 is SGDLS and CDR2 YYNGEE. Trimming took off 3 bases at V and 3 bases at J, with 12 bases between the two ends. The CDR3 region is CASSEDSRDTEAFF. The DNA of the CDR3 is TGTGCCAGCAGCGAGGACAGTCGGGACACTGAAGCTTTCTTT.

The V and J genes are TRBV5-1 and TRBJ2-2, with 8 positions matching TRBD1. The CDR3 covers 14 residues. V was pared by 5 bases and J by 6 bases, with 6 bases of the junction left unmatched. CDR1 is SGHRS, CDR2 YFSETQ, per germline. DNA for the CDR3: TGCGCCAGCAGATTACTACAGGGGGCCGGGGAGCTGTTTTTT. Residues: CASRLLQGAGELFF.

This sequence joins TRBV7-9 and TRBJ2-7; 11 bases line up with TRBD1. The CDR3 is made up of 15 amino acids. Per the germline V gene, CDR1 is SEHNR and CDR2 is FQNEAQ (reference sequence). Trimming at V came to 4 bases and at J to 7 bases, leaving 9 bases not matched to a gene. The CDR3 loop is CASSSSGTGGGEQYF. The DNA of the CDR3 is TGTGCCAGCAGCTCGTCCGGGACAGGGGGAGGGGAGCAGTACTTC.

This clone has a single count. The chain combines TRBV5-1 with TRBJ2-5; TRBD2 matches 7 bases. The CDR3 covers 17 residues. V was clipped by 0 bases and J by 5 bases; unmatched bases: 13. Looked up from germline, CDR1 is SGHRS and CDR2 is YFSETQ. The CDR3, as DNA: TGCGCCAGCAGCTTGGAGGCTCGCGGGGGAAGCGGTGAGACCCAGTACTTC. Translated: CASSLEARGGSGETQYF. The entire variable domain, with the rest obtained from reference TRBV5-1 and TRBJ2-5, is as follows: KAGVTQTPRYLIKTRGQQVTLSCSPISGHRSVSWYQQTPGQGLQFLFEYFSETQRNKGNFPGRFSGRQFSNSRSEMNVSTLELGDSALYLCASSLEARGGSGETQYFGPGTRLLVL.

The chain links TRBV28 to TRBJ2-1, with TRBD2 as a possible D gene (6 bases). V lost 5 bases and J lost 15, with 20 bases in between. Germline V lookup: CDR1 MDHEN, CDR2 SYDVKM. The CDR3 consists of 13 residues. The CDR3 coding sequence is TGTGCCAGCAGTACCACCTCGGCGGACGGGGGGTTCTTC. Its protein is CASSTTSADGGFF.

The genes are TRBV28 and TRBJ1-2; TRBD1 matches at 7 bases. CDR1 is MDHEN, CDR2 SYDVKM, per germline. V lost 5 bases and J lost 3; bases outside the gene matches: 6. This CDR3 is 14 amino acids long. The CDR3 DNA sequence: TGTGCCAGCAGTCAAGGGACAGCCGACTATGGCTACACCTTC. As protein: CASSQGTADYGYTF.

The rearrangement links TRBV3-1 (or the pseudogene TRBV3-2) to TRBJ2-7; 8 bases align to TRBD1. CDR1 LGHDT and CDR2 YNNKEL come from the germline V gene (reference sequence). CDR3 length: 15 amino acids. The V gene end was trimmed by 4 bases and the J gene end by 4 bases; junction bases not matched to a gene: 9. DNA of the CDR3: TGTGCCAGCAGCCGACAGGACAGGGCCTCTTACGAGCAGTACTTC. It translates to CASSRQDRASYEQYF.

This clone has only a few counts. The chain combines TRBV7-9 with TRBJ2-2; D gene uncertain. This CDR3 has 14 residues. Germline V gene lookup returns CDR1 SEHNR and CDR2 FQNEAQ (reference sequence). Trimming removed 5 bases from V and 3 bases from J, with 10 bases in between. The CDR3 sequence is CASSPNIYTGELFF. CDR3 coding DNA: TGTGCCAGCAGCCCCAACATTTACACCGGGGAGCTGTTTTTT.

The chain carries TRBV28 and TRBJ2-1; D may be TRBD2 (6 bases). The V gene lost 6 bases and the J gene lost 6 bases, with 15 bases spanning the gap. CDR1 is MDHEN and CDR2 is SYDVKM in the germline V gene. This CDR3 contains 14 residues. The CDR3 region has the DNA TGTGCCAGCAGGGCGGGACCCTATAGCAATGAGCAGTTCTTC. This translates into CASRAGPYSNEQFF.